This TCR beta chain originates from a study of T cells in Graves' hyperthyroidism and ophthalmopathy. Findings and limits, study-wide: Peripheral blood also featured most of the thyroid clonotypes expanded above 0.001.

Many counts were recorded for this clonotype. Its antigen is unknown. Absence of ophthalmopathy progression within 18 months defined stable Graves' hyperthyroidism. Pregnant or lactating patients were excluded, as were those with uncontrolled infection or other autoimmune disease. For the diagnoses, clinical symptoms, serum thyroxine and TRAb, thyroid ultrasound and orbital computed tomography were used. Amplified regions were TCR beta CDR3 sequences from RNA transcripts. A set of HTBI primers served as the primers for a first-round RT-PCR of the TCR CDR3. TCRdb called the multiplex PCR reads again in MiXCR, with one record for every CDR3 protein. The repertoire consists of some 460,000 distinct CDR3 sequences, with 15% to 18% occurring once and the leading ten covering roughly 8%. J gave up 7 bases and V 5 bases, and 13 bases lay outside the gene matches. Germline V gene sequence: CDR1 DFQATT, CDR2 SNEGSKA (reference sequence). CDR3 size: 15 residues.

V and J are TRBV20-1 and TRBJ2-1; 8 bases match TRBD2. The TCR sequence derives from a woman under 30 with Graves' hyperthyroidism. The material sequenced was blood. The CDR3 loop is CSAGPERESFNEQFF. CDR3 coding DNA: TGCAGTGCTGGCCCCGAGCGGGAGTCCTTTAATGAGCAGTTCTTC.